Listed here are 22 T cell receptor beta chains from one sample, sequenced in a study of CD8 T cells in ankylosing spondylitis. Using its own MiXCR run on the 5' RACE reads, TCRdb lists one record per CDR3 protein. The sample lists about 110,000 distinct CDR3 sequences, 24% occurring once. Sequenced sample: synovial fluid, either unsorted or a sorted T cell fraction (not recorded which). Receptors originate from a male donor with ankylosing spondylitis.

This chain links TRBV18 with TRBJ2-7; 8 bases match TRBD1. V was clipped by 5 bases and J by 7 bases; unmatched bases: 10. The germline CDR1 and CDR2 sequences are KGHSH and LQKENI. The CDR3 sequence is 14 residues long. The DNA for the CDR3 is TGTGCCAGCTCAGCCGGGACAGGCGGGGATGAGCAGTACTTC. Translated, it gives CASSAGTGGDEQYF.

The chain links TRBV27 to TRBJ1-4; D is unclear. Germline assignment: CDR1 MNHEY and CDR2 SMNVEV (reference sequence). The CDR3 has 16 residues. V was cut by 5 bases and J by 3 bases, with 16 bases left in between. The CDR3 coding sequence is TGTGCCAGCAGTACGGTCCCGGGTAGGGCTAATGAAAAACTGTTTTTT. This gives the protein CASSTVPGRANEKLFF.

This clonotype was found many times. The V gene is TRBV5-6, the J gene TRBJ2-5; D unresolved. Germline V gene sequence: CDR1 SGHDT, CDR2 YYEEEE. This CDR3 comprises 13 residues. The V end lost 3 bases, the J end lost 2 bases, and 8 bases lay between the germline ends. The CDR3 reads CASSSGVQETQYF. The CDR3 region has the DNA TGTGCCAGCAGCTCTGGGGTGCAAGAGACCCAGTACTTC. The full variable domain, in which reference TRBV5-6 and TRBJ2-5 provide the parts outside the CDR3, is DAGVTQSPTHLIKTRGQQVTLRCSPKSGHDTVSWYQQALGQGPQFIFQYYEEEERQRGNFPDRFSGHQFPNYSSELNVNALLLGDSALYLCASSSGVQETQYFGPGTRLLVL.

The sample holds a few counts of this clonotype. The chain carries TRBV5-5 and TRBJ1-2; no clear D. Trimming removed 2 bases from V and 4 bases from J, with 6 bases in between. Germline V gene sequence: CDR1 SGHKS, CDR2 YYEKEE (reference sequence). This CDR3 has 12 residues. The CDR3 sequence is CASSFEGYGYTF. CDR3 nucleotides: TGTGCCAGCAGCTTTGAGGGCTATGGCTACACCTTC.

The chain employs TRBV20-1 and TRBJ2-3; 9 positions agree with TRBD1. Germline V gene data show CDR1 as DFQATT and CDR2 as SNEGSKA (reference sequence). J was trimmed by 4 bases and V by 5 bases; bases with no gene match: 10. The CDR3 consists of 15 residues. The CDR3 loop reads CSAGSQGAIADTQYF. DNA of the CDR3: TGCAGTGCTGGATCACAGGGGGCAATCGCAGATACGCAGTATTTT.

This clonotype was seen a handful of times. This chain connects TRBV18 to TRBJ2-1; possibly TRBD1 or TRBD2 for D (6 bases each). The V gene's germline CDR1 is KGHSH and CDR2 LQKENI. V was shortened by 3 bases and J by 7 bases, with 10 bases between the two germline ends. CDR3 length: 13 amino acids. CDR3 bases: TGTGCCAGCTCACCGAGGGGGGAAAATGAGCAGTTCTTC. Amino acids: CASSPRGENEQFF.

The chain uses TRBV20-1 and TRBJ2-3, with D possibly being TRBD1 (5 bases). CDR1 and CDR2 (germline): DFQATT, SNEGSKA (reference sequence). Between the trimmed V and J ends, which lost 2 bases and 2 bases, there was a span of 23 bases. This CDR3 is built from 18 residues. The CDR3 sequence is CSARILFGAIVNTDTQYF. The CDR3 coding sequence is TGCAGTGCTAGAATACTTTTTGGGGCGATAGTGAACACAGATACGCAGTATTTT.

The genes are TRBV21-1 and TRBJ2-1; the table names TRBD1, a call not compared with the DNA. TRBV21-1 constitutes a pseudogene. The CDR3 spans 17 residues. CDR3 amino acids: CASSAPGKPPSYNEQFF. The CDR3, as DNA: TGTGCCAGCAGCGCCCCGGGGAAGCCGCCCTCCTACAATGAGCAGTTCTTC.

The chain recombines TRBV7-2 with TRBJ2-5, with D perhaps being TRBD1 or TRBD2 (5 bases each). The V end was cut by 4 bases, the J end by 5 bases, with 11 bases between. Germline V CDR1 and CDR2: SGHTA, FQGNSA. This CDR3 contains 13 residues. In nucleotides, the CDR3 is TGTGCCAGCAGCTGGGACGTCGCGGAGACCCAGTACTTC. It yields the protein CASSWDVAETQYF.

This chain links TRBV20-1 with TRBJ1-3; 8 nucleotides agree with TRBD1. J lost 7 bases, V lost 0 bases, and 11 bases had no gene match. Germline V gene sequence: CDR1 DFQATT, CDR2 SNEGSKA (reference sequence). This CDR3 spans 16 amino acids. The chain's CDR3 is CSARDGSQGAFNTIYF. The CDR3 DNA sequence: TGCAGTGCTAGAGATGGGTCCCAGGGGGCTTTCAACACCATATATTTT.

A few counts support this clonotype. The chain employs TRBV2 and TRBJ1-3, with no clear D. The CDR3 covers 15 residues. The V gene's germline CDR1 is SNHLY and CDR2 FYNNEI. V was clipped by 3 bases and J by 2 bases, with 11 bases between them. The CDR3 here is CASSETLWAGNTIYF. CDR3 DNA: TGTGCCAGCAGTGAGACCCTTTGGGCTGGAAACACCATATATTTT.

This chain links TRBV7-8 with TRBJ2-1; unclear D gene. The CDR3 runs 13 residues. Per the germline V gene, CDR1 is SGHVS and CDR2 is FQNEAQ. The V and J ends lost 3 bases and 13 bases respectively, with 16 bases between them. CDR3 sequence reads: CASSFPPAGTQFF. DNA for the CDR3: TGTGCCAGCAGCTTTCCGCCCGCCGGAACCCAGTTCTTC.

This clonotype was observed a handful of times. The chain uses TRBV6-5 and TRBJ2-1; possibly TRBD1 for D (6 bases). From germline, CDR1 is MNHEY and CDR2 SVGAGI. The ends were cut back, 0 bases at V and 3 bases at J, with 6 bases in the middle. The CDR3 runs to 14 residues. Here the CDR3 reads CASSYSTGYNEQFF. CDR3 DNA: TGTGCCAGCAGTTACTCGACAGGCTACAATGAGCAGTTCTTC.

In this sample, this clonotype turned up once. The rearrangement joins TRBV6-5 to TRBJ2-1; D remains ambiguous. V lost 0 bases to trimming and J lost 2 bases, with 11 bases between them. The V gene's germline CDR1 is MNHEY and CDR2 SVGAGI. The CDR3 covers 16 residues. The CDR3 region has the DNA TGTGCCAGCAGTTACTCGATCGCAGCAGCCTACAATGAGCAGTTCTTC. It is translated as CASSYSIAAAYNEQFF.

This chain uses TRBV29-1 with TRBJ2-3; D is possibly TRBD2 (5 bases). V was clipped by 6 bases and J by 2 bases, with 24 bases between them. Germline values: CDR1 SQVTM, CDR2 ANQGSEA. The CDR3 is 17 residues long. The CDR3 coding sequence is TGCAGCGTGGAACCTACCCAACTAGTCCAATCCACAGATACGCAGTATTTT. Its protein is CSVEPTQLVQSTDTQYF.

This clonotype was detected ten times or more. This chain links TRBV12-3 or TRBV12-4 with TRBJ2-1, with a weak D call TRBD2 (6 bases). V shed 5 bases and J shed 9 bases, with 17 bases lying between them. This CDR3 region has 14 residues. The CDR3 DNA follows: TGTGCCAGCAGTCCATCGGGAGTACGGGTTGAGCAGTTCTTC. Its translation: CASSPSGVRVEQFF.

V gene TRBV20-1 combines with J gene TRBJ1-2; 7 bases align to TRBD1. Trimming took 3 bases from V and 5 from J; bases not matched to a gene: 9. Germline V gives CDR1 DFQATT, CDR2 SNEGSKA (reference sequence). The CDR3 consists of 14 residues. CDR3 loop: CSARNPDRVYGYTF. In DNA, the CDR3 is TGCAGTGCTAGGAATCCCGACAGGGTATATGGCTACACCTTC.

The chain recombines TRBV29-1 with TRBJ1-4; TRBD1 matches 8 bases. The CDR3 runs 14 residues. CDR1 and CDR2 from the germline V gene are SQVTM and ANQGSEA. Losses at the gene ends were 5 bases for V and 8 bases for J; bases not matched to a gene: 10. The CDR3 is CSVPRWDRPEKLFF. CDR3 coding DNA: TGCAGCGTTCCCCGTTGGGACAGGCCCGAAAAACTGTTTTTT.

The chain has TRBV20-1 and TRBJ2-3; 13 nucleotides line up with TRBD2. The V and J ends lost 3 bases and 1 base, in that order; junction bases with no gene match: 7. Germline V gives CDR1 DFQATT, CDR2 SNEGSKA (reference sequence). This CDR3 contains 17 residues. CDR3 sequence (DNA): TGCAGTGCTAGCACAACTAGCGGGAGGGCCGGCACAGATACGCAGTATTTT. This translates into CSASTTSGRAGTDTQYF.

V usage is TRBV19 and J usage is TRBJ1-4, with D perhaps matching TRBD1 (5 bases). CDR3 length equals 15 residues. CDR1 LNHDA and CDR2 SQIVND come from the germline V gene (reference sequence). V shed 6 bases and J shed 7 bases, with 18 bases lying between them. The CDR3 region has the DNA TGTGCCAGTAGGAGGAACGGGGGGATGGCTGAAAAACTGTTTTTT. Its protein product is CASRRNGGMAEKLFF.

This CDR3 is CSVDAGIALNEQFF. As DNA, the CDR3 is TGCAGCGTTGATGCGGGAATTGCGCTCAATGAGCAGTTCTTC. The V and J genes are TRBV29-1 and TRBJ2-1, with D maybe TRBD2 (6 bases). CDR3 length: 14 residues. Per the germline V gene, CDR1 is SQVTM and CDR2 is ANQGSEA. Trimming shortened V by 3 bases and J by 6 bases, and 15 bases separated the two germline ends.

This chain uses TRBV20-1 with TRBJ1-1; tentative D call: TRBD1 (6 bases). The V end lost 6 bases, the J end lost 1 base, and 15 bases lay between the germline ends. The germline gives CDR1 DFQATT, CDR2 SNEGSKA (reference sequence). The CDR3 totals 14 residues. CDR3 in amino acids: CSARPKGQNTEAFF. The CDR3, as DNA: TGCAGTGCGAGACCCAAGGGACAGAACACTGAAGCTTTCTTT.